A selection of T cell receptor beta chains follows, all from one sample in a study of cytomegalovirus exposure and HLA in healthy donors. Repertoires were generated with immunoSEQ multiplex PCR, while TCRdb's copy carries only in-frame clones and drops some. The table lists approximately 180,000 clones. The sample comprised PBMCs. The receptors here all came from a man aged 25-45 years in good health and CMV-seronegative. CDR3s include the opening cysteine and the closing phenylalanine or tryptophan. The D gene is left open where the match is weak.

TRBJ1-5 | TRBV5-1 | - | CASSLMGASNQPQHF | TGCGCCAGCAGCTTAATGGGGGCTAGCAATCAGCCCCAGCATTTT
TRBJ1-1 | TRBV6-5 | - | CASRPNLQGEAFF | TGTGCCAGCAGACCAAACCTTCAGGGAGAAGCTTTCTTT
TRBJ2-3 | TRBV6-1 | TRBD1 | CASSDDPTGSLTDTQYF | TGTGCCAGCAGTGACGACCCGACAGGGAGCTTGACAGATACGCAGTATTTT
TRBJ2-1 | TRBV10-2 | - | CASRGAGTVLREQFF | TGCGCCAGCAGGGGGGCCGGGACCGTCCTTCGAGAGCAGTTCTTC
TRBJ2-5 | TRBV6-5 | TRBD1 | CASMTGGPQQTQYF | TGTGCCAGCATGACAGGGGGCCCCCAGCAGACCCAGTACTTC
TRBJ2-3 | TRBV5-6 | - | CVSSLVGRQTPPDTQYF | TGTGTCAGCAGCTTGGTAGGTCGACAGACCCCGCCAGATACGCAGTATTTT
TRBJ2-7 | TRBV4-2 | - | CASSQAGVGSSYEQYF | TGTGCCAGCAGCCAGGCTGGGGTTGGGAGCTCCTACGAGCAGTACTTC
TRBJ2-7 | TRBV7-3 | - | CASSLLSGYEQYF | TGTGCCAGCAGCTTACTGTCAGGATACGAGCAGTACTTC
TRBJ1-4 | TRBV10-3 | - | CAIAAGVDEKLFF | TGTGCCATCGCCGCGGGGGTGGATGAAAAACTGTTTTTT
TRBJ1-4 | TRBV10-2 | TRBD1 | CASSESSGTGYGFREKLFF | TGCGCCAGCAGTGAGTCTTCCGGGACAGGGTACGGGTTCCGGGAAAAACTGTTTTTT
TRBJ2-2 | TRBV5-1 | TRBD1 | CASSFLGQSNTGELFF | TGCGCCAGCAGCTTTCTGGGACAGTCGAACACCGGGGAGCTGTTTTTT
TRBJ2-7 | TRBV10-3 | TRBD1 | CAIRAGTGRYEQYF | TGTGCCATCAGGGCCGGGACAGGGCGCTACGAGCAGTACTTC
TRBJ2-7 | TRBV13 | TRBD2 | CASSALSTSGESSYEQYF | TGTGCCAGCAGCGCCCTATCAACTAGCGGGGAGTCTTCCTACGAGCAGTACTTC
TRBJ2-2 | TRBV5-1 | TRBD2 | CASQGLAETGELFF | TGCGCCAGCCAGGGACTAGCAGAAACCGGGGAGCTGTTTTTT
TRBJ1-2 | TRBV27 | - | CASSLGGRGYGYTF | TGTGCCAGCAGTTTAGGCGGCAGGGGCTATGGCTACACCTTC
TRBJ2-2 | TRBV5-8 | - | CASSLARGTAASNTGELFF | TGTGCCAGCAGCTTGGCTCGCGGGACAGCTGCCTCGAACACCGGGGAGCTGTTTTTT
TRBJ2-7 | TRBV5-1 | TRBD1 | CASSFTGQGQEQYF | TGCGCCAGCAGCTTCACGGGACAGGGTCAGGAGCAGTACTTC
TRBJ1-1 | TRBV4-3 | - | CASSQELQGNTEAFF | TGCGCCAGCAGCCAGGAGTTACAGGGGAACACTGAAGCTTTCTTT
TRBJ1-2 | TRBV6-1 | - | CASSDNWATNYGYTF | TGTGCCAGCAGTGACAACTGGGCCACTAACTATGGCTACACCTTC
TRBJ1-1 | TRBV5-1 | - | CASSLDELGARTEAFF | TGCGCCAGCAGCTTGGACGAACTGGGGGCGCGCACTGAAGCTTTCTTT
TRBJ2-5 | TRBV10-3 | - | CAISERGQSQETQYF | TGTGCCATCAGTGAAAGAGGACAGTCCCAAGAGACCCAGTACTTC
TRBJ2-7 | TRBV19 | - | CASSIGGTFPYEQYF | TGTGCCAGTAGTATCGGCGGGACTTTCCCCTACGAGCAGTACTTC
TRBJ2-7 | TRBV4-3 | - | CASSQGRHTYEQYF | TGCGCCAGCAGCCAAGGTCGCCACACCTACGAGCAGTACTTC
TRBJ1-3 | TRBV6-5 | TRBD1 | CASSYSSGQAGNTIYF | TGTGCCAGCAGTTACTCCTCGGGACAGGCTGGAAACACCATATATTTT